The 6 T cell receptor beta chains below come from one sample, sequenced in a study of T cell changes during pregnancy in multiple sclerosis. The method was immunoSEQ multiplex PCR; TCRdb's version includes in-frame clones alone and lacks a portion of them. The profile shows some 80,000 clones, roughly nine tenths of them singletons. Here the sequenced sample was peripheral blood, taken in the first trimester of pregnancy. All receptors derive from a female donor with multiple sclerosis, enrolled in a pregnancy study.

The V and J genes are TRBV5-1 and TRBJ2-3; D perhaps matches TRBD2 (5 bases). Germline assignment: CDR1 SGHRS and CDR2 YFSETQ. V was trimmed by 2 bases and J by 4 bases, leaving 11 bases between them. The CDR3 totals 14 residues. In nucleotides, the CDR3 is TGCGCCAGCAGCTTCGGGGTAGACGCAGATACGCAGTATTTT. Encoded protein: CASSFGVDADTQYF.

The count of this clone is one. The chain employs TRBV9 and TRBJ2-1; TRBD2 matches 8 bases. After removal of 2 bases from V and 7 bases from J, the junction contained 8 bases not matched to a gene. In germline, CDR1 is SGDLS, CDR2 YYNGEE. The CDR3 extends over 15 amino acids. The CDR3 spells CASSVELAVRNEQFF. The CDR3 DNA follows: TGTGCCAGCAGCGTGGAACTAGCGGTAAGGAATGAGCAGTTCTTC.

The chain has TRBV20-1 and TRBJ1-1; D is possibly TRBD1 (6 bases). Germline assignment: CDR1 DFQATT and CDR2 SNEGSKA (reference sequence). The CDR3 has 11 amino acids. Trimming removed 0 bases at V and 10 bases at J, with 9 bases between. Here the CDR3 DNA reads TGCAGTGCTAGAGATAGAGGGGGAGCTTTCTTT. This codes for CSARDRGGAFF.

J is TRBJ2-3 and V is TRBV27; a weak D match, TRBD1 (6 bases). The CDR3 spans 17 residues. V dropped 4 bases and J dropped 11 bases, with 28 bases sitting between them. Germline loops: CDR1 MNHEY, CDR2 SMNVEV (reference sequence). The CDR3 is CASSSQIGTRLRGVQYF. The CDR3 coding sequence is TGTGCCAGCAGTTCTCAAATCGGGACACGGCTGAGAGGGGTGCAGTATTTT.

J is TRBJ2-6 and V is TRBV5-4; weak D call: TRBD1 (5 bases). V lost 1 base and J lost 0, with 8 bases in between. This CDR3 has 16 amino acids. The germline gives CDR1 SGHNT, CDR2 YYREEE (reference sequence). For the CDR3, the DNA is TGTGCCAGCAGCTTGTCACAGGTCTCTGGGGCCAACGTCCTGACTTTC. Amino acid sequence: CASSLSQVSGANVLTF.

The chain joins TRBV9 to TRBJ1-1; TRBD1 is a possible D gene (5 bases). V was shortened by 3 bases and J by 5 bases, with 14 bases between the two germline ends. The CDR3 has 14 residues. The germline V gene encodes CDR1 SGDLS and CDR2 YYNGEE. CDR3: CASSGPGGGTEAFF. CDR3 DNA sequence: TGTGCCAGCAGCGGTCCTGGGGGGGGGACTGAAGCTTTCTTT.